Sequencing of this T cell receptor (beta chain) was carried out in a study of vaccination effects on CD4 cells after COVID-19. Study results and limitations: Among infection- and vaccine-induced clones, marked clonal contraction occurred late after vaccination. Convalescent patients were scarce, and early post-infection timepoints were absent.

With regard to this clone: Its target is unknown.

CDR3 length: 17 amino acids. The ends lost 1 base at V and 2 bases at J; junction bases unmatched: 11. Germline loops: CDR1 MGHRA, CDR2 YSYEKL. Libraries were prepared by immunoSEQ multiplex PCR; TCRdb keeps only in-frame clonotypes and omits some of them. Here the sample spans approximately 40,000 clones, more than 60% being singletons. ViraFEST assay sequencing came after antigen-specific CD4+ T cells were expanded with viral peptide pools. Scientists isolated CD4+ T cells after a roughly 10-day culture period ended. All vaccine recipients tested negative for nucleocapsid antibodies and had never contracted SARS-CoV-2 infection. Cultures of approximately 2.1 million PBMC per well contained approximately 9.6 IU/ml IL-2 plus 10 ug/ml peptides.

The sample in question was CD4+ T cells from PBMCs cultured with SARS-CoV-2 spike peptides, obtained before COVID-19 vaccination. The sequence came from a human donor who received a COVID-19 vaccine. The chain joins TRBV4-1 to TRBJ2-7; TRBD1 aligns across 7 bases. In nucleotides, the CDR3 is TGCGCCAGCAGCCAAGTTGGGACCGGGACAGCCACCTACGAGCAGTACTTC. As protein: CASSQVGTGTATYEQYF.